The clone carrying this T cell receptor beta chain was observed at least ten times. Original handling: Reference gene primer amplification in the assay estimated nucleated cell counts. Libraries were prepared by immunoSEQ multiplex PCR; TCRdb keeps only in-frame clonotypes and omits some of them. The DNA was the basis for D and trimming; V, J and clone size are from that table. Here the sample spans 100,000 to 150,000 clones, 70% to 90% being singletons. Looked up from germline, CDR1 is LGHDT and CDR2 is YNNKEL (reference sequence). V trimming: 6 bases; J trimming: 1 base; junction bases outside the gene matches: 2. The length of the CDR3 is 13 residues. The data were taken from a study of blood T cell repertoires in COVID-19.

This chain uses TRBV3-1 (or the pseudogene TRBV3-2) with TRBJ1-1; 7 bases are a match to TRBD1. The source material was peripheral blood. This receptor was obtained from a man in his fifties or sixties with acute or convalescent COVID-19. The CDR3 bases are TGTGCCAGCAGAAGGGGGCCGAACACTGAAGCTTTCTTT. The encoded protein is CASRRGPNTEAFF.